The 22 T cell receptor beta chains below were found in one sample sequenced in a study of post-analysis software for immune sequencing data. Which antigens these TCRs recognize remains unknown. General study findings and limits: With TRBV5-6, TRBV5-1 and TRBV20-1 included, a handful of TRBV segments were more frequent in patients than in controls.

Incorporated into the TCR beta cDNA libraries were unique molecular identifiers, which served to reduce PCR and sequencing biases. MiXCR was run by TCRdb on the PCR reads, yielding one entry per CDR3 protein. The sample comprises roughly 650,000 distinct CDR3 sequences, approximately 60% of which are singletons, and about 11% rests with the top ten. Sequencing input: blood. These receptors all come from a girl aged 2 to 10 with multiple sclerosis.

The chain employs TRBV5-6 and TRBJ2-7; TRBD2 matches at 14 bases. The germline CDR1 and CDR2 sequences are SGHDT and YYEEEE. CDR3 length: 19 residues. The V gene end was trimmed by 4 bases and the J gene end by 1 base; junction bases not matched to a gene: 13. CDR3 in amino acids: CASSRTSGRTPTGSYEQYF. The CDR3 region has the DNA TGTGCCAGCAGCCGGACTAGCGGGAGGACACCCACTGGTTCCTACGAGCAGTACTTC.

V is TRBV4-3 and J is TRBJ2-1, with D hard to call. In germline, CDR1 is LGHNA, CDR2 YSLEER. The CDR3 loop spans 14 amino acids. Trimming removed 4 bases at V and 5 bases at J, with 12 bases between. The DNA for the CDR3 is TGCGCCAGCAGCCCGACCCAAGGGAACAATGAGCAGTTCTTC. It yields the protein CASSPTQGNNEQFF.

The chain combines TRBV7-2 with TRBJ1-2; TRBD1 might be the D (5 bases). Germline CDR1 SGHTA, CDR2 FQGNSA. The CDR3 covers 16 residues. V was pared by 5 bases and J by 8 bases, with 24 bases between. The CDR3 region has the DNA TGTGCCAGCAGCCCGAATTCAGGGTTAAAGGCGCGCGGCTACACCTTC. This gives the protein CASSPNSGLKARGYTF. The whole variable domain, remainder taken from reference TRBV7-2 and TRBJ1-2, is GAGVSQSPSNKVTEKGKDVELRCDPISGHTALYWYRQSLGQGLEFLIYFQGNSAPDKSGLPSDRFSAERTGGSVSTLTIQRTQQEDSAVYLCASSPNSGLKARGYTFGSGTRLTVV.

This clonotype was seen a few times. This chain links TRBV5-1 with TRBJ1-1; D perhaps matches TRBD1 (6 bases). The CDR3 totals 16 residues. V was trimmed by 4 bases and J by 0 bases, leaving 16 bases between them. The germline CDR1 and CDR2 sequences are SGHRS and YFSETQ. CDR3 in DNA: TGCGCCAGCAGCCACGCCAGGGGAGGTGTGAACACTGAAGCTTTCTTT. This encodes CASSHARGGVNTEAFF.

The chain joins TRBV20-1 to TRBJ1-1; maybe TRBD1 (6 bases). Per germline, CDR1 DFQATT and CDR2 SNEGSKA (reference sequence). The CDR3 has 14 amino acids. V dropped 3 bases and J dropped 3 bases, with 14 bases sitting between them. The CDR3 loop is CSASVPDSDTEAFF. The CDR3 coding sequence is TGCAGTGCTAGCGTCCCGGACAGTGACACTGAAGCTTTCTTT.

The V call is TRBV3-1, the J call TRBJ2-3; D is unresolved. Deletions cut 1 base from V and 5 bases from J, with 16 bases between. The CDR3 has 16 amino acids. Looked up from germline, CDR1 is LGHDT and CDR2 is YNNKEL (reference sequence). CDR3 residues: CASSQGPTTVIDTQYF. CDR3 nucleotide sequence: TGTGCCAGCAGCCAAGGCCCCACCACGGTCATAGATACGCAGTATTTT.

The genes are TRBV15 and TRBJ1-4; TRBD1 matches 7 bases. This CDR3 has 13 amino acids. Germline CDR1 is LNHNV and CDR2 is YYDKDF (reference sequence). CDR3 sequence: CAVHAQGDEKLFF. The CDR3 region has the DNA TGTGCTGTCCATGCGCAGGGGGATGAAAAACTGTTTTTT.

The rearrangement links TRBV6-1 to TRBJ2-2; D might be TRBD2 (6 bases). With 3 bases removed from V and 0 bases from J, the gap between germline ends came to 8 bases. Germline CDR1 is MNHNS and CDR2 is SASEGT. The CDR3 is 15 residues long. In DNA, the CDR3 is TGTGCCAGCAGTGAGTGGGGGGCGAACACCGGGGAGCTGTTTTTT. As protein: CASSEWGANTGELFF.

The CDR3 region has the DNA TGTGCCAGCAGCATGACCCGCGGGAGGGCGAATGAGCAGTTCTTC. Amino acids: CASSMTRGRANEQFF. The chain has TRBV13 and TRBJ2-1; TRBD2 agrees at 9 bases. The V gene's germline CDR1 is PRHDT and CDR2 FYEKMQ (reference sequence). CDR3 size: 15 residues. V shed 5 bases and J 7 bases; nucleotides not matched to a gene: 9.

This sequence joins TRBV14 and TRBJ2-1; 8 nucleotides line up with TRBD2. CDR3 length: 17 amino acids. J was trimmed by 4 bases and V by 3 bases; bases with no gene match: 11. Germline assignment: CDR1 SGHDN and CDR2 FVKESK. The CDR3 DNA reads as TGTGCCAGCAGCCACGGACTAGCTATTAGCTCGTACAATGAGCAGTTCTTC. Translating it yields CASSHGLAISSYNEQFF.

V gene TRBV20-1 combines with J gene TRBJ2-5; D is undetermined. V was cut by 6 bases and J by 2 bases, with 16 bases left in between. The CDR3 covers 14 residues. Germline assignment: CDR1 DFQATT and CDR2 SNEGSKA (reference sequence). The CDR3: CSALNNRLQETQYF. Here the CDR3 DNA reads TGCAGTGCCCTCAATAATCGTCTACAAGAGACCCAGTACTTC.

This sequence joins TRBV4-3 and TRBJ2-7; TRBD2 aligns across 8 bases. Unmatched junction bases numbered 10, after V lost 4 bases and J lost 2 bases. This CDR3 contains 16 residues. Germline V gives CDR1 LGHNA, CDR2 YSLEER. The CDR3 sequence is CASSPSGVAGTYEQYF. Here the CDR3 DNA reads TGCGCCAGCAGCCCCTCTGGGGTAGCGGGGACCTACGAGCAGTACTTC.

Concerning this clonotype itself: At one boundary the junction diverges from the germline segment, which might be a read error. The V and J genes are TRBV29-1 and TRBJ2-1, with D possibly matching TRBD2 (6 bases). The CDR3 covers 14 residues. Germline V gene data show CDR1 as SQVTM and CDR2 as ANQGSEA. The CDR3 DNA follows: TGCAGCGTTGAGGGTCCGGGACTGTACAATGAGCGGTTCTTC. It translates to CSVEGPGLYNERFF.

This clonotype turned up a few times. The genes are TRBV29-1 and TRBJ2-5, with D tentatively TRBD1 (5 bases). Trimming cost V 2 bases and J 5 bases, with 9 bases left between them. Germline V CDR1 and CDR2: SQVTM, ANQGSEA. This CDR3 has 12 amino acids. CDR3 DNA: TGCAGCGTTGAAATAGGGGTGGAGACCCAGTACTTC. Amino acid sequence: CSVEIGVETQYF. Full variable domain (outside the CDR3, taken from reference TRBV29-1 and TRBJ2-5): SAVISQKPSRDICQRGTSLTIQCQVDSQVTMMFWYRQQPGQSLTLIATANQGSEATYESGFVIDKFPISRPNLTFSTLTVSNMSPEDSSIYLCSVEIGVETQYFGPGTRLLVL.

The chain combines TRBV7-9 with TRBJ2-1, with D maybe TRBD1 (6 bases). CDR1 and CDR2 from the germline V gene are SEHNR and FQNEAQ (reference sequence). The CDR3 has 16 residues. Trimming shortened V by 2 bases and J by 5 bases, and 16 bases separated the two germline ends. This CDR3 is CASSLRRQGIDNEQFF. The CDR3, as DNA: TGTGCCAGCAGCTTAAGGCGGCAGGGGATCGACAATGAGCAGTTCTTC.

The rearrangement links TRBV20-1 to TRBJ2-1; 7 bases align to TRBD2. Germline CDR1 DFQATT, CDR2 SNEGSKA (reference sequence). The CDR3 is 12 amino acids. The DNA of the CDR3 is TGCAGGGCAGCGGGGTCCTACAATGAGCAGTTCTTC. Translating it yields CRAAGSYNEQFF.

A single count supports this clonotype. The J gene is TRBJ2-1, the V gene TRBV29-1, with 10 bases identical to TRBD2. Looked up from germline, CDR1 is SQVTM and CDR2 is ANQGSEA. Unmatched junction bases numbered 4, after V lost 7 bases and J lost 4 bases. The CDR3 runs 13 residues. The CDR3 DNA is TGCAGCGCCGGGACTAGCGAGTACAATGAGCAGTTCTTC. Translated: CSAGTSEYNEQFF.

This chain uses TRBV10-1 with TRBJ1-1; the match to TRBD1 covers 7 bases. CDR1 and CDR2 from the germline V gene are WNHNN and SYGVQD (reference sequence). This CDR3 contains 13 residues. J was trimmed by 5 bases and V by 6 bases; bases with no gene match: 6. The chain's CDR3 is CASSRQGETEAFF. Written as DNA, the CDR3 is TGCGCCAGCAGCCGACAGGGAGAGACTGAAGCTTTCTTT.

V and J are TRBV7-9 and TRBJ2-3; D is tentatively TRBD1 or TRBD2 (5 bases each). Trimming cost V 5 bases and J 4 bases, with 19 bases left between them. CDR1 and CDR2 from the germline V gene are SEHNR and FQNEAQ (reference sequence). The CDR3 covers 16 residues. The CDR3 bases are TGTGCCAGCAGCGACGCGAATCCGGGACCGGCAGATACGCAGTATTTT. Its protein is CASSDANPGPADTQYF. Together with reference TRBV7-9 and TRBJ2-3, the CDR3 gives the full variable domain: DTGVSQNPRHKITKRGQNVTFRCDPISEHNRLYWYRQTLGQGPEFLTYFQNEAQLEKSRLLSDRFSAERPKGSFSTLEIQRTEQGDSAMYLCASSDANPGPADTQYFGPGTRLTVL.

The chain carries TRBV20-1 and TRBJ2-1, with a weak D call TRBD2 (6 bases). The CDR3 has 16 residues. V was pared by 3 bases and J by 7 bases, with 22 bases between. Per the germline V gene, CDR1 is DFQATT and CDR2 is SNEGSKA (reference sequence). The CDR3 region is CSARIWDSSLGNEQFF. CDR3 DNA sequence: TGCAGTGCTAGGATATGGGACTCCTCCCTAGGGAATGAGCAGTTCTTC.

The rearrangement uses TRBV10-3 and TRBJ2-1; 9 bases line up with TRBD1. Trimming removed 3 bases from V and 8 bases from J; junction bases left unmatched: 11. Germline V gene data show CDR1 as ENHRY and CDR2 as SYGVKD. The length of the CDR3 is 16 residues. CDR3 protein: CAISDPGTGSYDEQFF. DNA for the CDR3: TGTGCCATCAGTGACCCCGGGACAGGGTCATACGATGAGCAGTTCTTC.

In its sample, this clonotype was seen a few times. This sequence joins TRBV5-1 and TRBJ2-3, with D tentatively TRBD2 (6 bases). V was trimmed by 0 bases and J by 3 bases, leaving 17 bases between them. Germline V gene lookup returns CDR1 SGHRS and CDR2 YFSETQ. The CDR3 has 17 residues. In DNA form, the CDR3 reads TGCGCCAGCAGCTTGGGTGCGGGACGTGGGGGTACAGATACGCAGTATTTT. It yields the protein CASSLGAGRGGTDTQYF.